The 18 T cell receptor beta chains below all came from one sample that was sequenced in a study of CD8+ T cells in alopecia areata. As the sequencing template, cDNA was produced by extracting RNA and reverse transcribing it. Assay: immunoSEQ multiplex PCR; the TCRdb copy retains only in-frame clones and omits some. The table shows 200,000 to 250,000 clones, with about two fifths occurring only once. Indicated treatment: oral pan-JAK inhibitor, 5-10 mg twice daily. The sequenced sample was CD4+ T cells sorted from blood, obtained between weeks 30 and 35, from a patient treated with tofacitinib. The receptor source for this set is a human donor with alopecia areata.

The rearrangement links TRBV2 to TRBJ1-1; no reliable D call. CDR1 is SNHLY and CDR2 is FYNNEI in the germline V gene. Trimming removed 4 bases at V and 3 bases at J, with 9 bases between. The CDR3 extends over 13 amino acids. The CDR3 protein is CASSATEYTEAFF. The CDR3 region has the DNA TGTGCCAGCAGTGCAACAGAGTACACTGAAGCTTTCTTT. The full variable domain, in which reference TRBV2 and TRBJ1-1 provide the parts outside the CDR3, is EPEVTQTPSHQVTQMGQEVILRCVPISNHLYFYWYRQILGQKVEFLVSFYNNEISEKSEIFDDQFSVERPDGSNFTLKIRSTKLEDSAMYFCASSATEYTEAFFGQGTRLTVV.

In its sample, this clone was seen a few times. The chain recombines TRBV11-2 with TRBJ2-3; tentative D call: TRBD2 (5 bases). In germline, CDR1 is SGHAT, CDR2 FQNNGV. V gave up 1 base and J gave up 1 base, with 12 bases separating them. This CDR3 is built from 16 residues. In DNA, the CDR3 is TGTGCCAGCAGCTTAGGGTCCCTCGGGGGCACAGATACGCAGTATTTT. It is translated as CASSLGSLGGTDTQYF.

This clone was detected a few times. The chain is built from TRBV10-1 and TRBJ2-2, with D perhaps matching TRBD1 or TRBD2 (6 bases each). In germline, CDR1 is WNHNN, CDR2 SYGVQD (reference sequence). Deletions cut 5 bases from V and 4 bases from J, with 14 bases between. The CDR3 extends over 15 amino acids. CDR3 nucleotide sequence: TGCGCCAGCAGTTCGATCAGGGGAGGCACCGGGGAGCTGTTTTTT. It specifies CASSSIRGGTGELFF.

The rearrangement joins TRBV7-3 to TRBJ2-2; 7 bases line up with TRBD2. V was pared by 1 base and J by 5 bases, with 10 bases of the junction left unmatched. This CDR3 has 17 residues. Germline assignment: CDR1 SGHTA and CDR2 FQGTGA. The CDR3 protein is CASSLMSRQGGTGELFF. For the CDR3, the DNA is TGTGCCAGCAGCTTAATGAGTCGGCAGGGAGGGACCGGGGAGCTGTTTTTT.

V usage is TRBV6-6 and J usage is TRBJ2-5; D remains unclear. Trimming shortened V by 6 bases and J by 5 bases, and 13 bases separated the two germline ends. Per germline, CDR1 MNHNY and CDR2 SVGAGI (reference sequence). The CDR3 consists of 13 residues. The CDR3 DNA follows: TGTGCCAGCAGCCCGGGCGAGGCGGAGACCCAGTACTTC. This gives the protein CASSPGEAETQYF.

This rearrangement joins TRBV5-1 to TRBJ1-1; 11 positions match TRBD1. CDR3 size: 15 residues. V lost 6 bases and J lost 0; bases outside the gene matches: 4. Germline CDR1 is SGHRS and CDR2 is YFSETQ. The CDR3 loop is CASTGQGALNTEAFF. The CDR3 bases are TGCGCCAGCACCGGACAGGGGGCTTTGAACACTGAAGCTTTCTTT.

The V gene is TRBV7-2, the J gene TRBJ2-5; D might be TRBD2 (6 bases). V dropped 1 base and J dropped 6 bases, with 15 bases sitting between them. The CDR3 has 15 amino acids. Germline CDR1 and CDR2: SGHTA and FQGNSA. CDR3 sequence (DNA): TGTGCCAGCAGCTTAGGCGGTAGCGGTCGAAAGACCCAGTACTTC. It specifies CASSLGGSGRKTQYF.

This chain connects TRBV6-5 to TRBJ2-7; maybe TRBD1 (6 bases). Germline V lookup: CDR1 MNHEY, CDR2 SVGAGI. V lost 7 bases and J 6 bases, leaving 19 bases between the germline ends. The CDR3 covers 14 residues. The CDR3 DNA follows: TGTGCCAGCACCATACCGAGGGGGTCGGGCGAGCAGTACTTC. This gives the protein CASTIPRGSGEQYF.

This chain connects TRBV5-4 to TRBJ2-7; TRBD1 aligns across 7 bases. Germline assignment: CDR1 SGHNT and CDR2 YYREEE (reference sequence). The junction had 13 bases not matched to a gene; V was cut back by 4 bases and J by 12 bases. The CDR3 runs 13 residues. CDR3 bases: TGTGCCAGCAGCCCACCCGGGACAGTCGATCTGTACTTC. It specifies CASSPPGTVDLYF.

In its sample, this clone was seen a few times. The V gene is TRBV7-7, the J gene TRBJ2-3; 13 positions match TRBD2. V shed 5 bases and J 5 bases; nucleotides not matched to a gene: 7. Germline CDR1 is SSHAT and CDR2 is FNYEAQ (reference sequence). This CDR3 is built from 16 residues. In DNA, the CDR3 is TGTGCCAGCAGCCCTGGACTAGCGGGGGCCAGAGATACGCAGTATTTT. Translated: CASSPGLAGARDTQYF.

This clone was recorded a few times. The DNA for the CDR3 is TGTGCCAGCATGCGGACTCTCCTTTCCTATGGCTACACCTTC. It yields the protein CASMRTLLSYGYTF. The chain joins TRBV2 to TRBJ1-2; D is unclear. Per germline, CDR1 SNHLY and CDR2 FYNNEI. V was pared by 7 bases and J by 4 bases, with 16 bases between. This CDR3 has 14 residues.

This clone was seen a few times. The rearrangement joins TRBV4-1 to TRBJ2-4; D is unresolved. V shed 0 bases and J shed 3 bases, with 9 bases lying between them. This CDR3 is built from 15 residues. Germline values: CDR1 MGHRA, CDR2 YSYEKL. In nucleotides, the CDR3 is TGCGCCAGCAGCCAAGACGCAGTGATCAAAAACATTCAGTACTTC. Translated: CASSQDAVIKNIQYF.

V gene TRBV5-6 combines with J gene TRBJ2-7; D not resolved. V was pared by 1 base and J by 9 bases, with 14 bases between. The CDR3 has 13 amino acids. Germline lookup yields CDR1 SGHDT and CDR2 YYEEEE. CDR3 amino acids: CASSLMDPGRQYF. The CDR3 DNA sequence: TGTGCCAGCAGCTTGATGGACCCCGGTAGGCAGTACTTC.

The count of this clone is one. This chain joins TRBV5-8 and TRBJ2-5; D gene ambiguous. Germline V gene sequence: CDR1 SGHTS, CDR2 YDEGEE. Deletions cut 5 bases from V and 2 bases from J, with 1 base between. The CDR3 contains 10 residues. CDR3 protein: CASRQETQYF. In nucleotides, the CDR3 is TGTGCCAGCAGACAAGAGACCCAGTACTTC. The full variable domain, in which reference TRBV5-8 and TRBJ2-5 provide the parts outside the CDR3, is EAGVTQSPTHLIKTRGQQATLRCSPISGHTSVYWYQQALGLGLQFLLWYDEGEERNRGNFPPRFSGRQFPNYSSELNVNALELEDSALYLCASRQETQYFGPGTRLLVL.

This clone was counted a few times. This chain uses TRBV29-1 with TRBJ1-2, with D perhaps matching TRBD1 (6 bases). V lost 4 bases, J lost 3 bases, and 9 bases lay in between. Germline loops: CDR1 SQVTM, CDR2 ANQGSEA. The CDR3 contains 12 residues. Written as DNA, the CDR3 is TGCAGCGTTGTAGGGGGGTACTATGGCTACACCTTC. Translated: CSVVGGYYGYTF.

This clone showed up just a few times. The chain links TRBV29-1 to TRBJ1-1; no reliable D call. The CDR3 is made up of 14 amino acids. Deletions cut 4 bases from V and 1 base from J, with 13 bases between. CDR1 SQVTM and CDR2 ANQGSEA come from the germline V gene. CDR3 DNA sequence: TGCAGCGTTGTAACGGACTTTACGAACACTGAAGCTTTCTTT. It specifies CSVVTDFTNTEAFF.

The CDR3 DNA follows: TGTGCCAGCAGTTACGGCAGGATGAACACTGAAGCTTTCTTT. It translates to CASSYGRMNTEAFF. This chain connects TRBV6-5 to TRBJ1-1; unclear D gene. Trimming removed 2 bases from V and 0 bases from J, with 7 bases in between. The CDR3 loop spans 14 amino acids. Per the germline V gene, CDR1 is MNHEY and CDR2 is SVGAGI.

The V call is TRBV30, the J call TRBJ1-1; the D gene is possibly TRBD1 (6 bases). This CDR3 contains 15 residues. Between the trimmed V and J ends, which lost 2 bases and 1 base, there was a span of 14 bases. From germline, CDR1 is GTSNPN and CDR2 SVGIG (reference sequence). CDR3 nucleotide sequence: TGTGCCTGGAGTAGAAGGGGGAATACGAACACTGAAGCTTTCTTT. This gives the protein CAWSRRGNTNTEAFF.